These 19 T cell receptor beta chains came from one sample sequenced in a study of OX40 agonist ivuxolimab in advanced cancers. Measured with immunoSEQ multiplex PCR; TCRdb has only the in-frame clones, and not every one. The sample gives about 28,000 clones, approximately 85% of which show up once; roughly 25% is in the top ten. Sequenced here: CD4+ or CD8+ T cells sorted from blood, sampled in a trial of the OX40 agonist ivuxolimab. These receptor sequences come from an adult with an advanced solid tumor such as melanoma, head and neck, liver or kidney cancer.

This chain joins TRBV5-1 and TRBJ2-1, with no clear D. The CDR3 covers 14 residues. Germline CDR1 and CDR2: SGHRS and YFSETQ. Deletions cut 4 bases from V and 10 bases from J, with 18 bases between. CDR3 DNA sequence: TGCGCCAGCAGCCCTGCAGGACGGCCCGGGGAGCAGTTCTTC. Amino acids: CASSPAGRPGEQFF.

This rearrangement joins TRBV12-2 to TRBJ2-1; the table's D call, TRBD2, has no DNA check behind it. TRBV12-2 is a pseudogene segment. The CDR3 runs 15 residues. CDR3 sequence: CASRSTSGRGYEQFF. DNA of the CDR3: TGTGCAAGTCGCTCTACTAGCGGGAGAGGCTATGAGCAGTTCTTC.

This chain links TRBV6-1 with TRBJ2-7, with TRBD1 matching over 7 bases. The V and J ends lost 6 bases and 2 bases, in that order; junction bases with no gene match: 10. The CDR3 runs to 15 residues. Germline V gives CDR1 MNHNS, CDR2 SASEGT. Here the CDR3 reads CASSSKTGTAYEQYF. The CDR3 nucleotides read TGTGCCAGCAGCTCGAAGACAGGGACGGCCTACGAGCAGTACTTC.

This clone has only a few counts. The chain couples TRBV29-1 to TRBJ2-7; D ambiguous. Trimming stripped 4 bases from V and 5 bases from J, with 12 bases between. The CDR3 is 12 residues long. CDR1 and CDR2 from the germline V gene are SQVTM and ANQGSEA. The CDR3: CSVGGVTDEQYF. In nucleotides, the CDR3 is TGCAGCGTTGGTGGGGTAACGGACGAGCAGTACTTC.

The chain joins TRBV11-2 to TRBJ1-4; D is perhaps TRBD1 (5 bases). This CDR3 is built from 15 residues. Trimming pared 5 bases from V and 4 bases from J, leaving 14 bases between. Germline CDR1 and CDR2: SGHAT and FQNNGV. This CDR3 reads CASSPGGTINEKLFF. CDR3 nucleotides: TGTGCCAGCAGCCCAGGCGGGACCATTAATGAAAAACTGTTTTTT.

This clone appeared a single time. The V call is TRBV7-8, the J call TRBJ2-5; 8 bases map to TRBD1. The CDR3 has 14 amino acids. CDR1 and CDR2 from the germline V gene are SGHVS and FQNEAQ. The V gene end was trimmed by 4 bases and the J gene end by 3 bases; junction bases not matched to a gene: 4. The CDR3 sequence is CASSWGQAKETQYF. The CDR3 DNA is TGTGCCAGCAGCTGGGGACAGGCGAAAGAGACCCAGTACTTC.

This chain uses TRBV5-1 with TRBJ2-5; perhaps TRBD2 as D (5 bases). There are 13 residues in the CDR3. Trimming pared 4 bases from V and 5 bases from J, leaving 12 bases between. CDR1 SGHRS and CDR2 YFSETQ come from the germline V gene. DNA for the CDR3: TGCGCCAGCAGCACGAGGGTCGGTGAGACCCAGTACTTC. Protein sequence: CASSTRVGETQYF.

CDR3 protein: CASSTGEGPNTQYF. The CDR3 DNA reads TGTGCCAGCAGCACGGGGGAGGGCCCGAATACGCAGTATTTT. The V call is TRBV9, the J call TRBJ2-3; TRBD2 matches 7 bases. V shed 4 bases, J shed 7 bases, and the junction held 9 bases outside the gene matches. Germline loops: CDR1 SGDLS, CDR2 YYNGEE. This CDR3 region has 14 residues.

The CDR3 loop reads CASSESRNNQPQHF. The CDR3 DNA is TGCGCCAGCAGTGAGAGTAGGAACAATCAGCCCCAGCATTTT. The chain employs TRBV10-2 and TRBJ1-5, with D unclear. Germline V gene sequence: CDR1 WSHSY, CDR2 SAAADI. The germline V and J ends were trimmed by 2 bases and 3 bases, with 8 bases remaining between them. The length of the CDR3 is 14 residues.

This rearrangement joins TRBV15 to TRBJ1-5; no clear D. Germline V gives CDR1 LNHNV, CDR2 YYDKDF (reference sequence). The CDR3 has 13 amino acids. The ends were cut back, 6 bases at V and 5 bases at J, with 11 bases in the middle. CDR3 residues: CATSRSDHQPQHF. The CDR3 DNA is TGTGCCACCAGTCGGTCGGACCATCAGCCCCAGCATTTT. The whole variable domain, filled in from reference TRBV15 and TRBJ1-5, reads DAMVIQNPRYQVTQFGKPVTLSCSQTLNHNVMYWYQQKSSQAPKLLFHYYDKDFNNEADTPDNFQSRRPNTSFCFLDIRSPGLGDTAMYLCATSRSDHQPQHFGDGTRLSIL.

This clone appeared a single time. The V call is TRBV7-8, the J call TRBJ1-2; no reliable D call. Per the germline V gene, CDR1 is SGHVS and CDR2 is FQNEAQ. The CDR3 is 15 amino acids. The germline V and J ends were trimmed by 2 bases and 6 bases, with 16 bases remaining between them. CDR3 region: CASSLYGSEEDGYTF. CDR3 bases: TGTGCCAGCAGCTTATACGGGTCGGAAGAGGATGGCTACACCTTC.

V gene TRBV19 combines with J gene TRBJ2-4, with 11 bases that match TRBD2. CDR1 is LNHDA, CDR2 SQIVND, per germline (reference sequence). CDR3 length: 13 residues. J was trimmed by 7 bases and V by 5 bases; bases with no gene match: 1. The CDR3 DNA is TGTGCCAGTAGTGCTAGCGGGGGGAACATTCAGTACTTC. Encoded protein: CASSASGGNIQYF. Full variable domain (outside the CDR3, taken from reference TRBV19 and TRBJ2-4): DGGITQSPKYLFRKEGQNVTLSCEQNLNHDAMYWYRQDPGQGLRLIYYSQIVNDFQKGDIAEGYSVSREKKESFPLTVTSAQKNPTAFYLCASSASGGNIQYFGAGTRLSVL.

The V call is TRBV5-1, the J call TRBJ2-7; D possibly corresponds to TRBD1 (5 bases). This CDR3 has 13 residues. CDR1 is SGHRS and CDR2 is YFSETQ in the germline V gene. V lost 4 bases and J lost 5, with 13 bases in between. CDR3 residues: CASSQGSDHEQYF. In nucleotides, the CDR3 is TGCGCCAGCAGCCAGGGATCGGACCACGAGCAGTACTTC.

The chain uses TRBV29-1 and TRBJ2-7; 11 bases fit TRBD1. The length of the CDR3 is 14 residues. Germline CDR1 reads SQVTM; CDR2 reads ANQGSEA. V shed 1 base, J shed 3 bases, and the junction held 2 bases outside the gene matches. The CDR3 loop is CSVEVGTGGYEQYF. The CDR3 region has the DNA TGCAGCGTTGAAGTCGGGACAGGGGGCTACGAGCAGTACTTC.

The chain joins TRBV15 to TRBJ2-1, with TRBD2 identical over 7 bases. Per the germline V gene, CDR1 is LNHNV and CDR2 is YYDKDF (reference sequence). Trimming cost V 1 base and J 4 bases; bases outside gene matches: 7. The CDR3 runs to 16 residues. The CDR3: CATSRVSPSGYNEQFF. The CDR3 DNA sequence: TGTGCCACCAGCAGAGTTAGCCCTAGCGGATACAATGAGCAGTTCTTC. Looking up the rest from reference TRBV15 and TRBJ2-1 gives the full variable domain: DAMVIQNPRYQVTQFGKPVTLSCSQTLNHNVMYWYQQKSSQAPKLLFHYYDKDFNNEADTPDNFQSRRPNTSFCFLDIRSPGLGDTAMYLCATSRVSPSGYNEQFFGPGTRLTVL.

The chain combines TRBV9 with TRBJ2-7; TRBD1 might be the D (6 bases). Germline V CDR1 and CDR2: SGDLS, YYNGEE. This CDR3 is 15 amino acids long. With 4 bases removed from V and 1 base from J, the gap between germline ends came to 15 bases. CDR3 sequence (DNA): TGTGCCAGCAGCCCTTACAGGGAGAGGTCCTACGAGCAGTACTTC. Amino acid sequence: CASSPYRERSYEQYF.

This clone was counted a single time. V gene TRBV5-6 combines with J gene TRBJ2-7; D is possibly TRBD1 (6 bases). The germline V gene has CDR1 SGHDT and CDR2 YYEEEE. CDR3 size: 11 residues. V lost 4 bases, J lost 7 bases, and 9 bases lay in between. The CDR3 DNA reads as TGTGCCAGCAGCATAGGACAGGAGCAGTACTTC. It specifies CASSIGQEQYF.

CDR3 nucleotides: TGCAGCGTTGAGGACAGGGGGGAGACAGATACGCAGTATTTT. This codes for CSVEDRGETDTQYF. This sequence joins TRBV29-1 and TRBJ2-3; TRBD1 matches at 10 bases. The V and J ends lost 3 bases and 3 bases, in that order; junction bases with no gene match: 3. The CDR3 totals 14 residues. Germline V gene lookup returns CDR1 SQVTM and CDR2 ANQGSEA.

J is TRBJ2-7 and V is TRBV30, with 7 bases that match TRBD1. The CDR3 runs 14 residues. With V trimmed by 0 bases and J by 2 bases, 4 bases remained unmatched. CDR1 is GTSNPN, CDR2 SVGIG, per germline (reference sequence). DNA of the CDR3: TGTGCCTGGAGTGTAGGGCAGGGGGCCTACGAGCAGTACTTC. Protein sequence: CAWSVGQGAYEQYF.